Listed below are T cell receptor beta chains from one sample, sequenced in a study of graft-versus-host responses after intestinal transplantation. TCRdb keeps only in-frame clones here, not all; method: immunoSEQ multiplex PCR. Of about 54,000 clones listed, more than 80% are singletons. Sequenced here: PBMCs, sampled approximately 660 days after intestinal transplant. The receptors shown here come from a human patient who received an intestinal transplant, so some T cells may come from the graft donor. CDR3s leave out the opening cysteine and the closing phenylalanine or tryptophan.

TRBJ2-5	TRBV5-1	ASSLGTGTFEETQY
TRBJ1-3	TRBV10-3	AISQLDREDTIY
TRBJ1-4	TRBV18	ASSPPGAYEKLF
TRBJ2-7	TRBV4-2	ASSQGGSGGSRLKY
TRBJ2-7	TRBV18	ASSPVAGDEQY
TRBJ1-2	TRBV23-1	ASTSGAINYGYT
TRBJ2-3	TRBV6-5	ASSYSVSGAAQY
TRBJ1-1	TRBV19	ASSIDAYGSTEAF
TRBJ2-1	TRBV5-1	ASRDRDRAYNEQF
TRBJ2-1	TRBV10-3	AISESAIASNEQF
TRBJ1-2	TRBV18	ASSPEVGQNYGYT
TRBJ1-5	TRBV4-2	ASSQGGRNQPQH
TRBJ1-5	TRBV5-1	ASSLADPGVQPQH
TRBJ2-1	TRBV4-1	ASSADPTGGLYNEQF
TRBJ1-6	TRBV6-6	APGNRTYNSPLH
TRBJ2-3	TRBV7-2	ASSLVAPDTQY